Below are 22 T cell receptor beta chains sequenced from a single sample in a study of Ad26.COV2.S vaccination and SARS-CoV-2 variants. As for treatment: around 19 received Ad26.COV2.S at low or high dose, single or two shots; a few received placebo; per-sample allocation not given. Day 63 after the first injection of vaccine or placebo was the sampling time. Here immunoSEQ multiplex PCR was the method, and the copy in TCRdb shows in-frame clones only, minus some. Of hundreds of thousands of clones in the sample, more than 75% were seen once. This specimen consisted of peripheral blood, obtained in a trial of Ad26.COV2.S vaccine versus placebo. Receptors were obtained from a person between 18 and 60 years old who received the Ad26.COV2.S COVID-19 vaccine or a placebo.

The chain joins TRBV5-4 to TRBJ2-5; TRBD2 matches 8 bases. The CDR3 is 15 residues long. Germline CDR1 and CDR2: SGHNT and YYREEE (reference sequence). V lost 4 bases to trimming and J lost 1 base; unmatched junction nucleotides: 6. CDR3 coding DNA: TGTGCCAGCAGCCCCAGCGGGGGCACCCAAGAGACCCAGTACTTC. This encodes CASSPSGGTQETQYF.

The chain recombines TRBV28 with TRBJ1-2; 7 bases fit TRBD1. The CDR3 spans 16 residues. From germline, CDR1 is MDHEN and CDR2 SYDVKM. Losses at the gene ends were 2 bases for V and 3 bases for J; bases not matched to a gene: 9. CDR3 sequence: CASSLDLDDRDYGYTF. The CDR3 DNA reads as TGTGCCAGCAGTTTAGACCTCGATGACAGGGACTATGGCTACACCTTC.

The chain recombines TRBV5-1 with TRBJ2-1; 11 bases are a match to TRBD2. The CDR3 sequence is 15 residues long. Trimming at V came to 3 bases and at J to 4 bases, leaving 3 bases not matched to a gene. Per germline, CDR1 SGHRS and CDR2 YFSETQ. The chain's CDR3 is CASSSTSGGYNEQFF. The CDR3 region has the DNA TGCGCCAGCAGCTCAACTAGCGGGGGTTACAATGAGCAGTTCTTC. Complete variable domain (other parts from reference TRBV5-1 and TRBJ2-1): KAGVTQTPRYLIKTRGQQVTLSCSPISGHRSVSWYQQTPGQGLQFLFEYFSETQRNKGNFPGRFSGRQFSNSRSEMNVSTLELGDSALYLCASSSTSGGYNEQFFGPGTRLTVL.

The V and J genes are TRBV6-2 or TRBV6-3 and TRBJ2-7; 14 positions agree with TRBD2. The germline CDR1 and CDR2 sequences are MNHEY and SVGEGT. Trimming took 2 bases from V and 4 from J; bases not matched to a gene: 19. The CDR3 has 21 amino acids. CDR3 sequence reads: CASSYDLKLPGLAGVRYEQYF. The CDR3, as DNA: TGTGCCAGCAGTTACGATCTAAAACTACCGGGACTAGCGGGAGTGAGGTACGAGCAGTACTTC.

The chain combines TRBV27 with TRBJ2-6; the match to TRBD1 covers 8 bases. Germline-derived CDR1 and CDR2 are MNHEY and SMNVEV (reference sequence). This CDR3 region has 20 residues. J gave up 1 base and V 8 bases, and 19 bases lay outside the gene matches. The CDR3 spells CASRRQGTDPRPSGANVLTF. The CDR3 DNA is TGTGCCAGCCGCAGACAGGGGACTGATCCGAGGCCGTCTGGGGCCAACGTCCTGACTTTC.

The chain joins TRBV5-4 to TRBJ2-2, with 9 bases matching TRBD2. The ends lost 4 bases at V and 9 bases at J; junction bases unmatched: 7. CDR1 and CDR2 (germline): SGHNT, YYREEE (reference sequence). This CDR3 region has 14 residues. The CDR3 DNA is TGTGCCAGCAGCCGACCGGGGACTAGCCGGGAGCTGTTTTTT. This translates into CASSRPGTSRELFF. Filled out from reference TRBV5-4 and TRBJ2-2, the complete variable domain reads ETGVTQSPTHLIKTRGQQVTLRCSSQSGHNTVSWYQQALGQGPQFIFQYYREEENGRGNFPPRFSGLQFPNYSSELNVNALELDDSALYLCASSRPGTSRELFFGEGSRLTVL.

The CDR3 region has the DNA TGTGCCAGCAGGGTACAGGGGCCACTGGATGGCTACACCTTC. Translated, it gives CASRVQGPLDGYTF. This rearrangement joins TRBV5-6 to TRBJ1-2; 7 nucleotides line up with TRBD1. The germline gives CDR1 SGHDT, CDR2 YYEEEE. CDR3 length: 14 residues. V lost 5 bases to trimming and J lost 6 bases; unmatched junction nucleotides: 10.

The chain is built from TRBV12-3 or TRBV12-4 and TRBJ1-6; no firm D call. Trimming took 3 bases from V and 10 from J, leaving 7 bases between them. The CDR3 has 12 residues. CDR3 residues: CASSFTYSPLHF. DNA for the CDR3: TGTGCCAGCAGTTTTACCTACTCACCCCTCCACTTT.

This chain's CDR3 is CASSYLASGTYEQYF. For the CDR3, the DNA is TGTGCCAGCAGTTACTTGGCTAGCGGGACATACGAGCAGTACTTC. V gene TRBV6-5 combines with J gene TRBJ2-7; 9 bases are shared with TRBD2. The CDR3 extends over 15 amino acids. Germline-derived CDR1 and CDR2 are MNHEY and SVGAGI. V shed 1 base, J shed 4 bases, and the junction held 5 bases outside the gene matches.

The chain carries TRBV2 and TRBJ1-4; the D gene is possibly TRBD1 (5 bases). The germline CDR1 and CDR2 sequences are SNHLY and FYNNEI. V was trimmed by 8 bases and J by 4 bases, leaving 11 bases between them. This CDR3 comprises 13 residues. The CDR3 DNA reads TGTGCCAGCGGCAGGGAGCTTAATGAAAAACTGTTTTTT. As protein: CASGRELNEKLFF.

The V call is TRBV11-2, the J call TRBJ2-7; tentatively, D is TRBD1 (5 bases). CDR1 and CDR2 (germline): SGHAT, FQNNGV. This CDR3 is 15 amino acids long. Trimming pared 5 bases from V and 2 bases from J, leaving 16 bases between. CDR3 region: CASSRYGQGPYEQYF. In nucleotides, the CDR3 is TGTGCCAGCAGCCGGTACGGGCAGGGCCCCTACGAGCAGTACTTC.

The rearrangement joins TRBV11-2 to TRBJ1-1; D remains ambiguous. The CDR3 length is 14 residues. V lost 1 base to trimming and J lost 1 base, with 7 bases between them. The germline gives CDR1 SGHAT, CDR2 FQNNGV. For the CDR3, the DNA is TGTGCCAGCAGCTTAGCCGCGGCGAACACTGAAGCTTTCTTT. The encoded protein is CASSLAAANTEAFF.

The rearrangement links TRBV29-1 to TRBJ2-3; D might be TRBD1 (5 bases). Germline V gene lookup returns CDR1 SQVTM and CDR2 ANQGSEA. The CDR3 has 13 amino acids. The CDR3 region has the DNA TGCAGTTTTTACCGACAGCTAACAGATACGCAGTATTTT. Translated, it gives CSFYRQLTDTQYF.

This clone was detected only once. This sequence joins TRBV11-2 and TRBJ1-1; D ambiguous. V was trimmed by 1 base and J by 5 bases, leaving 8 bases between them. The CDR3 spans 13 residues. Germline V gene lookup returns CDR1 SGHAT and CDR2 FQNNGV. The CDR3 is CASSLGRKTEAFF. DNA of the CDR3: TGTGCCAGCAGCTTAGGCAGGAAAACTGAAGCTTTCTTT.

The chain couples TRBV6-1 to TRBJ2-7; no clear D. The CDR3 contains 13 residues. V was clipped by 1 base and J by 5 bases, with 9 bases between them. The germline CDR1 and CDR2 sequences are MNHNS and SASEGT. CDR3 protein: CASSEVRKNEQYF. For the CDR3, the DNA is TGTGCCAGCAGTGAAGTTAGGAAGAACGAGCAGTACTTC.

CDR3 in amino acids: CASRRTVGGYTF. The CDR3 DNA reads TGTGCCAGCAGACGGACGGTGGGGGGCTACACCTTC. This chain connects TRBV12-3 or TRBV12-4 to TRBJ1-2; unclear D gene. Trimming pared 6 bases from V and 8 bases from J, leaving 13 bases between. The CDR3 length is 12 residues.

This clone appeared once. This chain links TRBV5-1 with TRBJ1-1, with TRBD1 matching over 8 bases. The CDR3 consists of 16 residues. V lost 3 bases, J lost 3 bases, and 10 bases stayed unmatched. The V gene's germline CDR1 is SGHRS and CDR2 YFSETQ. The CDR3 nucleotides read TGCGCCAGCAGCTCGTTCGGGGACAGGACTTACACTGAAGCTTTCTTT. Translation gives CASSSFGDRTYTEAFF. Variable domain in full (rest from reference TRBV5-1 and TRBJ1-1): KAGVTQTPRYLIKTRGQQVTLSCSPISGHRSVSWYQQTPGQGLQFLFEYFSETQRNKGNFPGRFSGRQFSNSRSEMNVSTLELGDSALYLCASSSFGDRTYTEAFFGQGTRLTVV.

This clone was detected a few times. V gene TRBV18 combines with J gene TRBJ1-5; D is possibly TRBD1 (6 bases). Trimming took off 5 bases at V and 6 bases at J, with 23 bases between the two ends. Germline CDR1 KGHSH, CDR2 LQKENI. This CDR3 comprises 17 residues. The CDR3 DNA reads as TGTGCCAGCTCAATCCGTGGAGTGGAACAGGGCAGTCAGCCCCAGCATTTT. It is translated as CASSIRGVEQGSQPQHF.

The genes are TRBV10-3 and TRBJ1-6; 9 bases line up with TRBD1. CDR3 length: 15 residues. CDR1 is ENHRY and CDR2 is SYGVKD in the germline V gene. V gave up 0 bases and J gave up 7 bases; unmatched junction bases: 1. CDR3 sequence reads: CAISESQGANSPLHF. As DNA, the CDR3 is TGTGCCATCAGTGAGTCACAGGGGGCGAATTCACCCCTCCACTTT.

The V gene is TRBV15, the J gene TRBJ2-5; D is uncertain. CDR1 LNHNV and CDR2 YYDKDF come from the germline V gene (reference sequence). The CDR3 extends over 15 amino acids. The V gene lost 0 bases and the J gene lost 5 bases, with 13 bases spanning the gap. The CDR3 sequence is CATSRDLGSTETQYF. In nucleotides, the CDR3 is TGTGCCACCAGCAGAGATCTCGGTAGCACGGAGACCCAGTACTTC.

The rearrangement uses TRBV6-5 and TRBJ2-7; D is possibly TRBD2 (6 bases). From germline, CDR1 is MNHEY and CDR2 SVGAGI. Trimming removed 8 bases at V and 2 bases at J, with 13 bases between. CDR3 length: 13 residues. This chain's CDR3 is CASGGTLAYEQYF. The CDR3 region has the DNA TGTGCCAGCGGAGGGACGCTGGCCTACGAGCAGTACTTC.

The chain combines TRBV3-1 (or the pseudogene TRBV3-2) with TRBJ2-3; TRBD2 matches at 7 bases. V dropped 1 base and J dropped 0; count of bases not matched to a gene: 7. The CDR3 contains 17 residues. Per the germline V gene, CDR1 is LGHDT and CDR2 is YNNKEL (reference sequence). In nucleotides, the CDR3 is TGTGCCAGCAGCCAAGCCCTCACTAGCGCAAGCACAGATACGCAGTATTTT. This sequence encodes CASSQALTSASTDTQYF.